The 18 T cell receptor beta chains below come from one sample, sequenced in a study of early stage breast cancer tumors. The repertoire was sequenced with immunoSEQ multiplex PCR; TCRdb's copy has only in-frame clones and lacks some. This repertoire shows tens of thousands of clones, around three quarters found once; its top ten account for roughly 31%. The sample taken for sequencing was blood. All receptors derive from a person between 50 and 60 years old with breast cancer.

CDR3 amino acids: CASSVQGFSNQPQHF. For the CDR3, the DNA is TGTGCCAGCAGCGTACAAGGGTTTAGCAATCAGCCCCAGCATTTT. The chain couples TRBV5-8 to TRBJ1-5, with D unclear. The CDR3 has 15 residues. V gave up 4 bases and J gave up 0 bases, with 11 bases separating them. Germline V gives CDR1 SGHTS, CDR2 YDEGEE.

The rearrangement links TRBV30 to TRBJ1-4; a weak D match, TRBD1 (5 bases). This CDR3 has 16 residues. The V end was cut by 0 bases, the J end by 3 bases, with 14 bases between. In germline, CDR1 is GTSNPN, CDR2 SVGIG (reference sequence). The CDR3 nucleotides read TGTGCCTGGAGTGTCGGCCCTCGGGGGGCTAATGAAAAACTGTTTTTT. Its protein product is CAWSVGPRGANEKLFF.

This chain uses TRBV19 with TRBJ2-1; 9 bases are a match to TRBD1. V was clipped by 5 bases and J by 6 bases; unmatched bases: 11. This CDR3 has 16 amino acids. The germline CDR1 and CDR2 sequences are LNHDA and SQIVND (reference sequence). CDR3 amino acids: CASSPFGTGKANEQFF. The CDR3 nucleotides are TGTGCCAGTAGTCCCTTCGGGACAGGGAAGGCCAATGAGCAGTTCTTC.

The chain is built from TRBV29-1 and TRBJ1-2, with D possibly being TRBD1 (5 bases). The CDR3 has 12 amino acids. Looked up from germline, CDR1 is SQVTM and CDR2 is ANQGSEA. V lost 4 bases and J lost 4, with 10 bases in between. In DNA form, the CDR3 reads TGCAGCGTTGGGGGGGGAGGCTATGGCTACACCTTC. Its protein product is CSVGGGGYGYTF.

The chain joins TRBV25-1 to TRBJ2-7; D is ambiguous. Deletions cut 2 bases from V and 2 bases from J, with 4 bases between. The CDR3 consists of 12 residues. The germline gives CDR1 MGHDK, CDR2 SYGVNS. CDR3 sequence: CASSEAAYEQYF. The CDR3 DNA reads as TGTGCCAGCAGTGAAGCCGCCTACGAGCAGTACTTC.

The J gene is TRBJ2-1, the V gene TRBV25-1, with D maybe TRBD1 (6 bases). The CDR3 loop spans 14 amino acids. Germline CDR1 MGHDK, CDR2 SYGVNS. V was cut by 5 bases and J by 3 bases, with 11 bases left in between. CDR3 sequence (DNA): TGTGCCAGCAGTATGGCAGGGGACTACAATGAGCAGTTCTTC. This encodes CASSMAGDYNEQFF.

This chain uses TRBV19 with TRBJ2-7; 10 bases are shared with TRBD1. Germline V lookup: CDR1 LNHDA, CDR2 SQIVND (reference sequence). The CDR3 spans 14 residues. Trimming removed 5 bases from V and 6 bases from J; junction bases left unmatched: 7. CDR3 residues: CASSPGTGVGEQYF. In DNA form, the CDR3 reads TGTGCCAGTAGTCCCGGGACAGGGGTCGGCGAGCAGTACTTC.

CDR3 sequence (DNA): TGCGCCAGCAGCTTGGGGCCGATAGGGACAGGGGGAACCGGGGAGCTGTTTTTT. This translates into CASSLGPIGTGGTGELFF. The V call is TRBV5-1, the J call TRBJ2-2, with 11 bases aligning to TRBD1. Trimming at V came to 0 bases and at J to 5 bases, leaving 9 bases not matched to a gene. The CDR3 contains 18 residues. The germline V gene encodes CDR1 SGHRS and CDR2 YFSETQ.

This clone was counted only a few times. J is TRBJ1-1 and V is TRBV7-2; maybe TRBD1 (6 bases). The V gene lost 5 bases and the J gene lost 2 bases, with 21 bases spanning the gap. CDR1 and CDR2 (germline): SGHTA, FQGNSA. The CDR3 consists of 17 residues. CDR3 DNA sequence: TGTGCCAGCAGCCCGAGGGGGGCCCAAGGTCCCAACACTGAAGCTTTCTTT. Its protein is CASSPRGAQGPNTEAFF. Variable domain in full (rest from reference TRBV7-2 and TRBJ1-1): GAGVSQSPSNKVTEKGKDVELRCDPISGHTALYWYRQSLGQGLEFLIYFQGNSAPDKSGLPSDRFSAERTGGSVSTLTIQRTQQEDSAVYLCASSPRGAQGPNTEAFFGQGTRLTVV.

The CDR3 DNA follows: TGTGCCAGCAGTTACGAGGGAATGAGTGAAAAACTGTTTTTT. The encoded protein is CASSYEGMSEKLFF. The chain uses TRBV6-6 and TRBJ1-4; D remains ambiguous. Trimming cost V 2 bases and J 7 bases, with 11 bases left between them. The germline V gene encodes CDR1 MNHNY and CDR2 SVGAGI (reference sequence). This CDR3 has 14 residues.

The V call is TRBV30, the J call TRBJ1-5; D unclear. From germline, CDR1 is GTSNPN and CDR2 SVGIG (reference sequence). CDR3 length equals 13 residues. V gave up 4 bases and J gave up 0 bases, with 7 bases separating them. CDR3 region: CAWNGDSNQPQHF. The CDR3 nucleotides are TGTGCCTGGAACGGGGATAGCAATCAGCCCCAGCATTTT.

The rearrangement links TRBV2 to TRBJ2-7; D possibly corresponds to TRBD2 (5 bases). The CDR3 is 11 amino acids. V was trimmed by 6 bases and J by 3 bases, leaving 6 bases between them. The germline V gene has CDR1 SNHLY and CDR2 FYNNEI. CDR3 protein: CASSDYYEQYF. In DNA, the CDR3 is TGTGCCAGCAGCGACTACTACGAGCAGTACTTC.

The V gene is TRBV7-9, the J gene TRBJ2-2; 7 nucleotides align to TRBD1. This CDR3 contains 15 residues. Germline lookup yields CDR1 SEHNR and CDR2 FQNEAQ (reference sequence). V lost 5 bases, J lost 3 bases, and 6 bases stayed unmatched. CDR3 amino acids: CASSRGTDHTGELFF. In DNA form, the CDR3 reads TGTGCCAGCAGCCGAGGGACAGACCACACCGGGGAGCTGTTTTTT.

This chain links TRBV27 with TRBJ2-2; D unresolved. The CDR3 spans 13 residues. Germline CDR1 MNHEY, CDR2 SMNVEV (reference sequence). V lost 3 bases and J 1 base, leaving 3 bases between the germline ends. The DNA of the CDR3 is TGTGCCAGCAGTTTCTTGAACACCGGGGAGCTGTTTTTT. This sequence encodes CASSFLNTGELFF.

A word on this clone: Different DNA sequences within this sample yield the same CDR3. V is TRBV5-6 and J is TRBJ1-5; D gene unclear. V was pared by 2 bases and J by 4 bases, with 7 bases between. Per germline, CDR1 SGHDT and CDR2 YYEEEE. The CDR3 has 13 amino acids. Written as DNA, the CDR3 is TGTGCCAGCAGCTTATTAGGGAATCAGCCCCAGCATTTT. This sequence encodes CASSLLGNQPQHF. Variable domain in full (rest from reference TRBV5-6 and TRBJ1-5): DAGVTQSPTHLIKTRGQQVTLRCSPKSGHDTVSWYQQALGQGPQFIFQYYEEEERQRGNFPDRFSGHQFPNYSSELNVNALLLGDSALYLCASSLLGNQPQHFGDGTRLSIL.

There are a few counts of this clone. V and J are TRBV18 and TRBJ2-1; D ambiguous. The V and J ends lost 3 bases and 3 bases respectively, with 15 bases between them. The CDR3 runs 16 residues. Germline CDR1 KGHSH, CDR2 LQKENI. The CDR3 bases are TGTGCCAGCTCACCGATTATAGTCGGTGGCTACAATGAGCAGTTCTTC. This encodes CASSPIIVGGYNEQFF.

J is TRBJ2-6 and V is TRBV19; TRBD2 is a possible D gene (5 bases). The CDR3 is made up of 15 amino acids. Germline V gene data show CDR1 as LNHDA and CDR2 as SQIVND (reference sequence). V gave up 6 bases and J gave up 0 bases, with 9 bases separating them. As DNA, the CDR3 is TGTGCCAGTAGCACGCGGGCCTCTGGGGCCAACGTCCTGACTTTC. Translating it yields CASSTRASGANVLTF.

V gene TRBV13 combines with J gene TRBJ2-7, with TRBD1 matching over 8 bases. This CDR3 region has 12 residues. CDR1 and CDR2 from the germline V gene are PRHDT and FYEKMQ (reference sequence). Trimming at V came to 6 bases and at J to 2 bases, leaving 0 bases not matched to a gene. In DNA, the CDR3 is TGTGCCAGCAGACAGGGGGCCTACGAGCAGTACTTC. It encodes CASRQGAYEQYF.